The clone carrying this TCR beta chain was counted many times. No antigen is known for it. cDNA molecules, individually, were tagged with unique molecular identifiers. TCRdb called the 5' RACE reads again in MiXCR, with one record for every CDR3 protein. The data contain about 39,000 distinct CDR3 sequences, around 5.4% of them singletons. The data were taken from a study of early T cells in non-severe SARS-CoV-2 infection. Study-level information: Sequencing of bulk RNA from unsorted whole blood was done, without chain pairing.

Points from the study as a whole: In VDJdb matching, anti-spike CD8 responses were favored while private and CD4 specificities went missing.

The ends were cut back, 6 bases at V and 4 bases at J, with 19 bases in the middle. From germline, CDR1 is SGHTA and CDR2 FQGTGA. The CDR3 length is 17 residues. The sequence was obtained from an adult who was a healthcare worker with PCR-confirmed SARS-CoV-2 infection or an uninfected control (not recorded which). This chain uses TRBV7-3 with TRBJ2-6; D call uncertain. The sequences come from whole blood, collected at baseline. The CDR3 loop is CASSPAFQGPGANVLTF. As DNA, the CDR3 is TGTGCCAGCAGTCCAGCCTTTCAAGGGCCCGGGGCCAACGTCCTGACTTTC.